What follows is one TCR beta chain and its context. As yet, its antigen is unknown. This entry comes from a study of siplizumab effects on memory and regulatory T cells. Study outcomes and limitations: Researchers could map only a minor fraction of alloreactive clones to unstimulated subsets.

Assays examined about 100,000 TCR templates per sample. Data came from immunoSEQ multiplex PCR; TCRdb stores just in-frame clones and leaves some out. The sample shows about 50,000 clones, about 94% of them seen only once. The sample comprised CD8+ T cells sorted from blood. The receptor's source is a human donor in good health.

The CDR3 here is CASSDIMLMERGRSTEAFF. CDR3 in DNA: TGCGCCAGCAGTGATATTATGTTAATGGAGAGGGGGCGGAGCACTGAAGCTTTCTTT. The chain combines TRBV10-2 with TRBJ1-1, with 7 bases aligning to TRBD1. From germline, CDR1 is WSHSY and CDR2 SAAADI. Trimming at V came to 3 bases and at J to 4 bases, leaving 20 bases not matched to a gene. This CDR3 is built from 19 residues.